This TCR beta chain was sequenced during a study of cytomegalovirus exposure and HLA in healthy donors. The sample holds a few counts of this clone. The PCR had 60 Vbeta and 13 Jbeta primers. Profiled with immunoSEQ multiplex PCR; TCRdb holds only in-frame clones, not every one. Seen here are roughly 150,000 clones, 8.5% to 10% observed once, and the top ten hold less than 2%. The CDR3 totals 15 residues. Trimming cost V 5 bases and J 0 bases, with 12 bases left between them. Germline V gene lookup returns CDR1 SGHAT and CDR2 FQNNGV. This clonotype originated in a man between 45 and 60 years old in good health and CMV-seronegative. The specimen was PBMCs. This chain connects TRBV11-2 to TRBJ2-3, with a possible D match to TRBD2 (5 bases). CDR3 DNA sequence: TGTGCCAGCAGCCTCCTAGGCGGGAGCACAGATACGCAGTATTTT. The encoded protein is CASSLLGGSTDTQYF.